The 25 T cell receptor beta chains presented below share a single source sample, sequenced in a study of T cells expressing NK-cell markers. From its re-call of the 5' RACE reads, TCRdb lists each CDR3 protein once, without DNA. This sample contains over 250,000 distinct CDR3 sequences. Sequenced input: blood T cells: a sorted CD56 or NKG2C T cell subset, CD4+ or CD8+ T cells, or bulk PBMC T cells (not recorded which). These receptor sequences come from a woman between 18 and 70 years old in good health.

The CDR3: CSPQQGSNTEAFF. This rearrangement joins TRBV20-1 to TRBJ1-1; TCRdb designates TRBD1, a call that cannot be tested without DNA. This CDR3 spans 13 amino acids. Per the germline V gene, CDR1 is DFQATT and CDR2 is SNEGSKA (reference sequence).

The chain couples TRBV5-4 to TRBJ2-4; TCRdb indicates TRBD1, and absent DNA this call remains unverified. This CDR3 comprises 15 residues. CDR1 is SGHNT, CDR2 YYREEE, per germline (reference sequence). This chain's CDR3 is CASSFAGGAKNIQYF.

The rearrangement joins TRBV11-2 to TRBJ2-3; the TCRdb call, TRBD2, lacks DNA for checking. The CDR3 length is 15 residues. Germline CDR1 reads SGHAT; CDR2 reads FQNNGV. The CDR3 sequence: CASSLDDSRVGTQYF.

The rearrangement uses TRBV12-3 or TRBV12-4 and TRBJ2-5; TCRdb calls TRBD1, which cannot be checked without DNA. The CDR3 is 15 residues long. This chain's CDR3 is CASSSREQASETQYF.

The chain carries TRBV29-1 and TRBJ1-5; TCRdb selects TRBD1, and the lack of DNA leaves this call unchecked. Germline V gives CDR1 SQVTM, CDR2 ANQGSEA. The CDR3 extends over 12 amino acids. CDR3 loop: CSVVQGGQPQHF.

This rearrangement joins TRBV6-1 to TRBJ2-5; TCRdb proposes TRBD2, but this gene call is untestable without DNA. The CDR3 loop spans 19 amino acids. The germline gives CDR1 MNHNS, CDR2 SASEGT. CDR3 region: CASSEYVGLAGGAPETQYF.

This chain joins TRBV7-3 and TRBJ1-2. The germline V gene has CDR1 SGHTA and CDR2 FQGTGA. The CDR3 length is 15 residues. The CDR3 loop is CASSPQRAGDYGYTF.

The J gene is TRBJ2-5, the V gene TRBV20-1; the D call from TCRdb, TRBD1, cannot be confirmed without DNA. CDR1 and CDR2 (germline): DFQATT, SNEGSKA (reference sequence). The CDR3 runs 17 residues. The CDR3 region is CSASSPNNRGPGETQYF.

The chain is built from TRBV12-3 or TRBV12-4 and TRBJ1-2; absent DNA, TCRdb's TRBD1 call cannot be checked. The CDR3 is made up of 14 amino acids. The CDR3 protein is CASHTGITNYGYTF.

J is TRBJ2-5 and V is TRBV18; TCRdb's D call, TRBD2, is unchecked because there is no DNA. This CDR3 comprises 15 residues. The germline V gene has CDR1 KGHSH and CDR2 LQKENI. The CDR3 sequence is CASSPGVGPEETQYF.

CDR3 region: CASSYWQGHGYTF. The genes are TRBV6-6 and TRBJ1-2; TCRdb calls TRBD1, which cannot be checked without DNA. Germline CDR1 reads MNHNY; CDR2 reads SVGAGI (reference sequence). The CDR3 spans 13 residues.

This rearrangement joins TRBV6-5 to TRBJ2-3; TCRdb names TRBD1, which stays unverified in the absence of DNA. The V gene's germline CDR1 is MNHEY and CDR2 SVGAGI. The CDR3 extends over 16 amino acids. CDR3 amino acids: CASSYGSGGGTDTQYF.

The chain has TRBV4-2 and TRBJ2-7; TCRdb's D call of TRBD1 is untestable without DNA. The CDR3 has 14 amino acids. From germline, CDR1 is LGHNA and CDR2 YNFKEQ. This chain's CDR3 is CASSQGGGSDEQYF.

This chain joins TRBV18 and TRBJ2-6; the D gene TCRdb calls, TRBD1, cannot be checked with no DNA. CDR1 and CDR2 (germline): KGHSH, LQKENI. The CDR3 runs to 19 residues. The chain's CDR3 is CASSRGQLHLERGANVLTF.

The chain carries TRBV20-1 and TRBJ1-1. The CDR3 contains 11 residues. Germline V gene lookup returns CDR1 DFQATT and CDR2 SNEGSKA (reference sequence). The CDR3 here is CSARVDREAFF.

The chain employs TRBV6-1 and TRBJ2-2; the D call of TRBD2 rests on TCRdb alone, since no DNA is present to check it. From germline, CDR1 is MNHNS and CDR2 SASEGT. This CDR3 comprises 17 residues. The CDR3 loop reads CASSITVGGRYTGELFF.

The chain joins TRBV12-3 or TRBV12-4 to TRBJ2-3. This CDR3 has 11 residues. Here the CDR3 reads CASSLSNTQYF.

The CDR3 spells CASSLTGTGGFGQPQHF. The chain couples TRBV12-3 or TRBV12-4 to TRBJ1-5; TCRdb calls TRBD1, which cannot be checked without DNA. This CDR3 has 17 amino acids.

The chain links TRBV5-6 to TRBJ2-2; the TRBD1 assignment by TCRdb is unverifiable without DNA. The CDR3 length is 15 residues. Germline V CDR1 and CDR2: SGHDT, YYEEEE. CDR3 sequence reads: CASSLLRGPTGELFF.

The V gene is TRBV18, the J gene TRBJ2-5. The CDR3 loop spans 13 amino acids. Germline CDR1 and CDR2: KGHSH and LQKENI. The CDR3 sequence: CASSAHSQETQYF. Complete variable domain (other parts from reference TRBV18 and TRBJ2-5): NAGVMQNPRHLVRRRGQEARLRCSPMKGHSHVYWYRQLPEEGLKFMVYLQKENIIDESGMPKERFSAEFPKEGPSILRIQQVVRGDSAAYFCASSAHSQETQYFGPGTRLLVL.

The chain combines TRBV20-1 with TRBJ2-7; as DNA is missing, the TRBD2 call by TCRdb cannot be tested. Germline V gives CDR1 DFQATT, CDR2 SNEGSKA (reference sequence). This CDR3 region has 13 residues. CDR3 sequence reads: CSAEGTTPDEQYF.

V and J are TRBV7-2 and TRBJ2-1; absent DNA, TCRdb's TRBD2 call cannot be checked. The CDR3 loop spans 15 amino acids. Germline V gene data show CDR1 as SGHTA and CDR2 as FQGNSA. The CDR3 loop reads CASSLGLPEYNEQFF.

This chain connects TRBV5-1 to TRBJ2-2; with no DNA, the TCRdb D assignment of TRBD1 cannot be verified. The CDR3 is 16 amino acids. Germline V gene data show CDR1 as SGHRS and CDR2 as YFSETQ. The CDR3 protein is CASKPPGTGDVGELFF.

This chain connects TRBV5-6 to TRBJ2-7; TCRdb's D call of TRBD1 is untestable without DNA. This CDR3 spans 15 amino acids. Per germline, CDR1 SGHDT and CDR2 YYEEEE. The CDR3 reads CASSLVGTPSYEQYF.

The rearrangement links TRBV18 to TRBJ2-1. CDR1 KGHSH and CDR2 LQKENI come from the germline V gene. This CDR3 comprises 14 residues. CDR3 protein: CASSTTQTYNEQFF.